One sample yielded the 3 T cell receptor beta chains listed below, sequenced in a study of CD8 T cells in Susac syndrome. Reverse transcription of roughly 0.45 to 1 ug RNA was carried out with random hexamers. TCRdb reprocessed the immunoSEQ multiplex PCR reads with MiXCR, giving one entry per CDR3 protein. This table has 200,000 or so distinct CDR3 sequences, 90% to 95% appearing once. Sequencing input: CD4+ T cells from PBMCs. The receptors derive from a human donor with multiple sclerosis.

This sequence joins TRBV20-1 and TRBJ2-7; unclear D gene. The CDR3 totals 14 residues. The germline V and J ends were trimmed by 0 bases and 5 bases, with 14 bases remaining between them. Germline V gene lookup returns CDR1 DFQATT and CDR2 SNEGSKA (reference sequence). CDR3 protein: CSARDSKMFHEQYF. In DNA form, the CDR3 reads TGCAGTGCTAGAGACAGTAAGATGTTCCACGAGCAGTACTTC.

The chain couples TRBV11-3 to TRBJ2-7, with TRBD1 identical over 9 bases. CDR3 size: 17 residues. J was trimmed by 0 bases and V by 1 base; bases with no gene match: 7. Germline CDR1 and CDR2: SGHNT and YENEEA. The CDR3 DNA reads as TGTGCCAGCAGCTTAGGGGACAGGGCTCACAGCTCCTACGAGCAGTACTTC. It yields the protein CASSLGDRAHSSYEQYF.

This chain connects TRBV24-1 to TRBJ2-7, with D perhaps given as TRBD1 or TRBD2 (6 bases each). This CDR3 has 13 residues. Germline CDR1 is KGHDR and CDR2 is SFDVKD. V lost 7 bases, J lost 2 bases, and 11 bases lay in between. The CDR3 here is CATRSRDTYEQYF. The CDR3 DNA reads as TGTGCCACCAGATCGCGGGACACCTACGAGCAGTACTTC.